The clone carrying this TCR beta chain has only a few counts. The antigen remains undetermined. This record comes from a study of T-cell memory formation after mild COVID-19. Overall study context: Most TCR clusters belonged to a single donor. Points from the study as a whole: Pre-infection memory contained some responding clones, which suggested that cross-reactive memory had joined.

The authors produced TCR alpha and TCR beta cDNA libraries with sample barcodes and UMIs by 5'RACE using constant-segment primers. Each CDR3 protein is one row after TCRdb ran MiXCR on the 5' RACE reads. The sample includes about 450,000 distinct CDR3 sequences, 20% to 30% of them seen just once. The CDR3 contains 16 residues. Germline V gene lookup returns CDR1 SGHRS and CDR2 YFSETQ. J lost 2 bases, V lost 1 base, and 5 bases had no gene match. The clonotype comes from an adult woman who had mild COVID-19 (a few samples of this study predate the infection). Cell type and time point are not known. This rearrangement joins TRBV5-1 to TRBJ2-1, with 8 bases that match TRBD2. The sample taken for sequencing was PBMCs or a T cell subset sorted from them (not recorded which). The CDR3, as DNA: TGCGCCAGCAGCTTGTTCCTTAGCGGGGCCTACAATGAGCAGTTCTTC. Translated: CASSLFLSGAYNEQFF.